Sequencing of this T cell receptor (beta chain) was carried out in a study of blood T cell repertoires in COVID-19. Study-wide background: COVID-19 samples from acute and convalescent phases originated in the United States, Italy and Spain. The cDNA or gDNA used as material had been derived from T cells, B-cell-depleted T cells, or PBMCs.

This clone was observed a single time. The authors' processing: Estimation of nucleated cell counts was performed using reference gene primer amplification. Clones were read by immunoSEQ multiplex PCR, and TCRdb kept only the in-frame ones, dropping some. Clone size and the V and J calls come from that table; the DNA yielded D and trimming. The sample includes tens of thousands of clones, roughly 73% seen only once; the top ten take around 59%. The TCR originated in a man older than 75 with acute or convalescent COVID-19. Sequences were obtained from peripheral blood.

The CDR3 coding sequence is TGCGCCAGCAGCTTGGGGACAGGGGCTTCCCCCGGGGCCAACGTCCTGACTTTC. Translation: CASSLGTGASPGANVLTF. The chain recombines TRBV5-1 with TRBJ2-6; TRBD1 aligns across 9 bases. V shed 0 bases and J 4 bases; nucleotides not matched to a gene: 8. CDR3 length: 18 residues. In germline, CDR1 is SGHRS, CDR2 YFSETQ.